Listed here are 12 T cell receptor beta chains from one sample, sequenced in a study of cytomegalovirus exposure and HLA in healthy donors. Primers for the PCR totalled 60 Vbeta and 13 Jbeta. Here immunoSEQ multiplex PCR was the method, and the copy in TCRdb shows in-frame clones only, minus some. The top ten clones hold over 2% of a sample with roughly 110,000 clones, less than 80% of them seen once. Sample: PBMCs. These receptors were taken from a woman aged 25 to 39 in good health and CMV-seronegative.

This clone showed up just once. The rearrangement uses TRBV5-4 and TRBJ2-3; TRBD2 agrees at 11 bases. V was pared by 4 bases and J by 4 bases, with 2 bases of the junction left unmatched. The CDR3 sequence is 14 residues long. From germline, CDR1 is SGHNT and CDR2 YYREEE (reference sequence). The CDR3 coding sequence is TGTGCCAGCAGCCCTAGCGGGAGGCCAGATACGCAGTATTTT. Its translation is CASSPSGRPDTQYF.

The CDR3 is CAWDGKGYTF. The CDR3 coding sequence is TGTGCCTGGGATGGCAAGGGCTACACCTTC. This chain joins TRBV30 and TRBJ1-2; D call uncertain. The CDR3 runs to 10 residues. Trimming took off 5 bases at V and 8 bases at J, with 9 bases between the two ends. Germline V gives CDR1 GTSNPN, CDR2 SVGIG (reference sequence).

This clone was seen a few times. J is TRBJ2-5 and V is TRBV28; the match to TRBD1 covers 8 bases. This CDR3 region has 18 residues. V lost 6 bases, J lost 2 bases, and 17 bases stayed unmatched. Germline values: CDR1 MDHEN, CDR2 SYDVKM. The CDR3 loop is CASRVWAGGMSGQETQYF. CDR3 sequence (DNA): TGTGCCAGCAGAGTCTGGGCAGGGGGCATGTCGGGGCAAGAGACCCAGTACTTC.

This clone appeared a single time. The chain recombines TRBV6-1 with TRBJ1-3; D remains ambiguous. Germline CDR1 is MNHNS and CDR2 is SASEGT. This CDR3 contains 14 residues. Trimming removed 5 bases from V and 0 bases from J, with 8 bases in between. CDR3 sequence reads: CASSPGISGNTIYF. CDR3 DNA: TGTGCCAGCAGTCCAGGAATCTCTGGAAACACCATATATTTT.

This clone was observed a handful of times. The chain is built from TRBV5-1 and TRBJ2-5; 7 bases match TRBD2. This CDR3 region has 17 residues. Trimming removed 0 bases from V and 4 bases from J; junction bases left unmatched: 12. The germline V gene has CDR1 SGHRS and CDR2 YFSETQ. CDR3 amino acids: CASSLGAGGGIGETQYF. The CDR3 DNA is TGCGCCAGCAGCTTGGGGGCTGGGGGGGGAATCGGAGAGACCCAGTACTTC. Supplemented by reference TRBV5-1 and TRBJ2-5, the full variable domain reads KAGVTQTPRYLIKTRGQQVTLSCSPISGHRSVSWYQQTPGQGLQFLFEYFSETQRNKGNFPGRFSGRQFSNSRSEMNVSTLELGDSALYLCASSLGAGGGIGETQYFGPGTRLLVL.

This sequence joins TRBV5-1 and TRBJ2-7, with D uncertain. CDR3 length: 14 amino acids. Germline assignment: CDR1 SGHRS and CDR2 YFSETQ. Trimming pared 2 bases from V and 0 bases from J, leaving 9 bases between. CDR3 residues: CASSFQSNSYEQYF. The CDR3, as DNA: TGCGCCAGCAGCTTTCAGTCGAACTCCTACGAGCAGTACTTC.

The gene calls are TRBV6-5 and TRBJ2-1, with D unclear. This CDR3 has 14 residues. The germline CDR1 and CDR2 sequences are MNHEY and SVGAGI. The V end lost 6 bases, the J end lost 1 base, and 10 bases lay between the germline ends. CDR3 region: CASSPAVSYNEQFF. CDR3 in DNA: TGTGCCAGCAGCCCCGCGGTTTCCTACAATGAGCAGTTCTTC.

The chain combines TRBV18 with TRBJ1-3; D remains ambiguous. The CDR3 has 15 residues. The V gene lost 2 bases and the J gene lost 1 base, with 9 bases spanning the gap. Germline V gene lookup returns CDR1 KGHSH and CDR2 LQKENI. The CDR3 DNA reads TGTGCCAGCTCACCAGACTTGGGTTCTGGAAACACCATATATTTT. This encodes CASSPDLGSGNTIYF.

The V and J genes are TRBV15 and TRBJ1-4, with D tentatively TRBD1 (5 bases). Trimming took off 0 bases at V and 6 bases at J, with 11 bases between the two ends. The V gene's germline CDR1 is LNHNV and CDR2 YYDKDF (reference sequence). The CDR3 sequence is 15 residues long. The CDR3, as DNA: TGTGCCACCAGCAGAGACCCAGGGTCGGATGAAAAACTGTTTTTT. Translated: CATSRDPGSDEKLFF.

Only a few counts were recorded for this clone. The CDR3 sequence: CASSDRGAYEQYF. CDR3 coding DNA: TGTGCCAGCAGTGACAGGGGAGCCTACGAGCAGTACTTC. The J gene is TRBJ2-7, the V gene TRBV27, with 8 bases identical to TRBD1. This CDR3 comprises 13 residues. J lost 2 bases, V lost 5 bases, and 2 bases had no gene match. Germline loops: CDR1 MNHEY, CDR2 SMNVEV (reference sequence).

The chain joins TRBV4-1 to TRBJ2-1; 7 nucleotides match TRBD2. The CDR3 contains 15 residues. J gave up 9 bases and V 1 base, and 9 bases lay outside the gene matches. Germline loops: CDR1 MGHRA, CDR2 YSYEKL. The CDR3, as DNA: TGCGCCAGCAGCCAAGGGTTGGGCGGGAGTGGTGAGCAGTTCTTC. This codes for CASSQGLGGSGEQFF.

Of note for this clone: Compared with germline, one end of the junction differs, possibly owing to a read error. The chain carries TRBV7-8 and TRBJ2-3; weak D call: TRBD2 (6 bases). Germline assignment: CDR1 SGHVS and CDR2 FQNEAQ. The CDR3 covers 15 residues. The CDR3 bases are TGTGCCGGCAGCTTAGATAGCGGAGGCACAGATACGCAGTATTTT. Protein sequence: CAGSLDSGGTDTQYF.